This T cell receptor (beta chain) emerged from a study of blood T cells in healthy people across ages. A J-beta primer mix and a sample-barcoded 5' primer were used in a second PCR of about 7 to 12 cycles. TCRdb re-called the 5' RACE reads with MiXCR, one entry per CDR3 protein. The sample lists roughly 650,000 distinct CDR3 sequences, less than 40% occurring once. There are 14 residues in the CDR3. Between the trimmed V and J ends, which lost 4 bases and 2 bases, there was a span of 11 bases. The clonotype originates from a woman of 80 years or more in good health. The material sequenced was blood. The chain has TRBV12-3 or TRBV12-4 and TRBJ1-1; D is uncertain. The CDR3 loop reads CASSYRTVNTEAFF. The CDR3 DNA sequence: TGTGCCAGCAGTTACCGGACGGTCAACACTGAAGCTTTCTTT.